The source of this TCR beta chain is a study of identical twins (TCRdb year 2016). About the full investigation: To test whether fetal clonotypes persist, this study deep-sequenced TCR alpha and beta repertoires from monozygotic twins, from unrelated adults of various ages, and from cord blood. To rule out contamination, the twin experiments were replicated at different times with different library preparation protocols. General findings and caveats noted by the study authors: Invariant T cells such as MAIT and iNKT could partly confound zero-insertion analyses, although diverse VJ usage argued against such confounding for most clonotypes. Compared with coincidental sharing between unrelated individuals, out-of-frame TCR alpha sequences shared between twins showed an excess of sequences with low generation probability. The excess sharing between twins in beta out-of-frame sequences was weaker because fewer shared sequences reduced the signal-to-noise ratio. Because the same donors could not be followed over many years, the conclusions depended on cross-sectional statistical analysis. In monozygotic twins, recombination models systematically underestimated out-of-frame TCR alpha sharing, but the models matched the sharing seen between unrelated individuals. Abundant cord blood beta clonotypes had fewer insertions, young adult naive repertoires showed a similar but weaker trend, and memory repertoires showed no such trend.

Only healthy Caucasian donors were included. The twin cohort comprised three pairs of female monozygotic twins, all aged about 18 to 30 years. Peripheral blood mononuclear cells were the source from which RNA for the TCR libraries was isolated. Library method: 5' RACE. TCRdb shows the sequencer as Illumina HiSeq 2000. Template switching added a universal primer binding site, and the final cDNA carried a unique molecular identifier that allowed TCR cDNA molecules to be counted accurately. First-strand cDNA for TCR alpha and beta chains was synthesized from specific primers in the conserved constant-segment region. Each cDNA library was double barcoded, with a SMART-Mk sample barcode plus Illumina barcodes, to control for contamination. TruSeq adapter sequences, together with Illumina sample barcodes, were added in two successive PCR steps. Sequencing of the TCR alpha and beta cDNA libraries was done on the Illumina HiSeq platform using custom primers. The paper's processing steps were these. Unique molecular identifiers were extracted from raw reads with MiGEC, and CDR3 positions were determined with MiXCR. Recombination models were inferred per individual with the repgenHMM and IGoR tools using an EM algorithm. The tcR package in R was used for shared clonotype analysis, with sharing normalized by the product of cloneset sizes. To study raw recombination without the effects of thymic and clonal selection, out-of-frame nonproductive sequences were analyzed. The public reads were run again by TCRdb, first through fastp at Q25 and then through MiXCR, and only productive beta chains were kept. CDR3 protein duplicates are merged, each entry listing the most common genes and DNA. TCRdb's processing, not the authors' own work, is the source of the V and J calls. Within this sample are 600,000 to 850,000 distinct CDR3 sequences, with 15% to 20% of them counted one time only. The top ten clones comprise approximately 14% of the sample.

The CDR3 holds 14 amino acids from the cysteine to the phenylalanine. Of all the DNA, just the CDR3 is kept, 42 bases in frame from base 1. V loses 8 bases at its end and J loses 2 bases; junction bases beyond the gene matches: 7. CDR1 and CDR2, per the germline V gene, are SQVTM and ANQGSEA. Details on this clonotype: The antigen it binds to is not known. The input lacks base qualities; no much larger clone sits a single base away.

This same sample was also part of a study on T cells expressing NK-cell markers. The second publication reports: Under ten donors provided sorted CD3+CD56+NKG2C+, CD3+CD56+NKG2C- and CD3+CD56-NKG2C+ T-cell subsets, whose TCR beta-chain repertoires were profiled. Among the eight sequenced donors, only one was HCMV-seronegative, while the other seven were HCMV-seropositive. To restrict sorting to alphabetaTCR-expressing T cells, an anti-gammadeltaTCR antibody was added in several experiments. For six donors, the dominant CD3+CD56+NKG2C+ clonotypes were among the top 10 CD8+ clonotypes and accounted for roughly 1.0-8% of CD8+ T cells. Those dominant clonotypes were again the most abundant among CD3+CD56-NKG2C+ cells in several donors, at about 28.3-65%. Whether the expanded NKG2C-expressing T cell clones were specific for HCMV antigens remained unclear. The study sequenced eight donors, all healthy volunteers chosen at random: three men and five women. HCMV-specific IgG was detected in serum with a commercial ELISA kit to determine HCMV serostatus. For about 6 donors, bulk peripheral blood T-cell repertoires were additionally sequenced from unsorted PBMC. MIGEC handled demultiplexing of the reads and grouping by UMI, while MiTCR was used to assemble and quantify clonotypes. Only TCR cDNA sequences supported by at least two reads were kept to exclude erroneous sequences. The tcR package was used for downstream repertoire analysis, and clonotypes were matched between fractions using CDR3 nucleotide sequence together with V segment. VDJmatch was used to annotate antigen specificity against VDJdb, with one amino acid substitution allowed in CDR3.

The sample comprised PBMCs. The TCR was taken from a woman between 18 and 30 years old in good health. In this chain, TRBV29-1 is recombined with TRBJ2-3; the central 10 bases match TRBD2. Here is the DNA: TGCAGCACTCGGACTAGCGGACACACAGATACGCAGTATTTT. Its translation is CSTRTSGHTDTQYF.